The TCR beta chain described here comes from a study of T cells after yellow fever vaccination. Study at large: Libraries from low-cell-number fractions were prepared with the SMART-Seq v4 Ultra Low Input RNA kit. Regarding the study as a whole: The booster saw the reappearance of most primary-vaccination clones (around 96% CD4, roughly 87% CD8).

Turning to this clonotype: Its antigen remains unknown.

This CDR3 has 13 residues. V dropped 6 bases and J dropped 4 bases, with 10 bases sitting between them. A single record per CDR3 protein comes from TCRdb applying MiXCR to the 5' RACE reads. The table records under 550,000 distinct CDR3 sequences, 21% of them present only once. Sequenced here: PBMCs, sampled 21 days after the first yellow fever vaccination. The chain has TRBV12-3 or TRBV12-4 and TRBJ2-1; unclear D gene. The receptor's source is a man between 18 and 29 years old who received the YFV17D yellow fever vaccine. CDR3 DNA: TGTGCCAGCAGGGAGTCGGTTTACAATGAGCAGTTCTTC. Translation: CASRESVYNEQFF.